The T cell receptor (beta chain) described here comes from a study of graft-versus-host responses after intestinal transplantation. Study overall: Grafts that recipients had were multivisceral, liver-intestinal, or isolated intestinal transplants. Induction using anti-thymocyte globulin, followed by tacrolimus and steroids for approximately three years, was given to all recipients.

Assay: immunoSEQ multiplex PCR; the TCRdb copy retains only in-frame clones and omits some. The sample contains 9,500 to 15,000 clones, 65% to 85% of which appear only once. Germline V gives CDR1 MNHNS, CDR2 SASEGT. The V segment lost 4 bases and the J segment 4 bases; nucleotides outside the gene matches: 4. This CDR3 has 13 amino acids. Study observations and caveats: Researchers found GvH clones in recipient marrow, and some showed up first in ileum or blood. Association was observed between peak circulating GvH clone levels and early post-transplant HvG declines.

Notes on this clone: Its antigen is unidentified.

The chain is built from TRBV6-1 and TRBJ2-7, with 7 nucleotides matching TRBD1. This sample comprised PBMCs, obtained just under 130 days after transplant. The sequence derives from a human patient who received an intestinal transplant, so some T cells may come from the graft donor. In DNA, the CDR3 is TGTGCCAGCAGTGTGGACAGGACATACGAGCAGTACTTC. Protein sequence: CASSVDRTYEQYF.